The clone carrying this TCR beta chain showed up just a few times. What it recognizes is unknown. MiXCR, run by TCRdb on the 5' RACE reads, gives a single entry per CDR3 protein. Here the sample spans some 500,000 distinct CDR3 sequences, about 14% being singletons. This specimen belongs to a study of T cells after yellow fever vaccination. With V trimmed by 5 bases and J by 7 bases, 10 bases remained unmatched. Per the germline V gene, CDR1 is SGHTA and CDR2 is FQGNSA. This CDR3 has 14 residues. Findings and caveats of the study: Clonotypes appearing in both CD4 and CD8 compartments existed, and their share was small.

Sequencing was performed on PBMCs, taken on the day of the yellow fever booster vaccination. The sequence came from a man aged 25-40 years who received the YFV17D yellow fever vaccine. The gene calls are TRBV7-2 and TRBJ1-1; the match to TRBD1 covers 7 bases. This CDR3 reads CASSLYRGGSEAFF. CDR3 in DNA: TGTGCCAGCAGCCTTTACAGGGGCGGGAGTGAAGCTTTCTTT.